This T cell receptor beta chain came from a study of shared clonotypes between healthy human individuals. Every subset had its genomic DNA shared out evenly among several immunoSEQ plates. The authors' processing: Without quality scores, immunoSEQ junctional reads could not be filtered like full-length reads. Profiling relied on immunoSEQ multiplex PCR, and the TCRdb table lists in-frame clones only, not all of them. V, J and clone size are taken as reported in that table, and D and trimming were inferred from the DNA itself. In the table there are approximately 1.5 million clones, approximately 98.5% of which are singletons. Donation came from healthy HIV-negative adults that had no recent acute infections or vaccinations. Worth noting for this clone: The identical CDR3 is also encoded by other nucleotide sequences in the sample.

The TCR was taken from a man aged 25 to 40 in good health. Material for sequencing was naive CD4+ T cells sorted from blood. Subset described: CD45RA+ positively selected.

In nucleotides, the CDR3 is TGCGCCAGCAGGGGGACAGGGGCCTACGAGCAGTACTTC. This gives the protein CASRGTGAYEQYF. This rearrangement joins TRBV4-1 to TRBJ2-7, with 10 nucleotides matching TRBD1. Looked up from germline, CDR1 is MGHRA and CDR2 is YSYEKL. This CDR3 is built from 13 residues. J gave up 2 bases and V 6 bases, and 1 base lay outside the gene matches.